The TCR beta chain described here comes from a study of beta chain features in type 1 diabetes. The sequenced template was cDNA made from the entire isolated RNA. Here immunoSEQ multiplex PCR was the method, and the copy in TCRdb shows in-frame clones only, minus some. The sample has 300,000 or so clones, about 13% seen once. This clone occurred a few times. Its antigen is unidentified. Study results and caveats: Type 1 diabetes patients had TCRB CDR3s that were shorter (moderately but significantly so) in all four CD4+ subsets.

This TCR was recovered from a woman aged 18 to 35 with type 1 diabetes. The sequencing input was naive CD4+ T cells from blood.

The CDR3: CASSLAGGRQPQHF. In DNA form, the CDR3 reads TGCGCCAGCAGCTTGGCCGGGGGTCGACAGCCCCAGCATTTT. The chain has TRBV5-1 and TRBJ1-5; D possibly corresponds to TRBD1 (5 bases). Trimming took off 0 bases at V and 7 bases at J, with 11 bases between the two ends. Germline V gene sequence: CDR1 SGHRS, CDR2 YFSETQ. The CDR3 sequence is 14 residues long.